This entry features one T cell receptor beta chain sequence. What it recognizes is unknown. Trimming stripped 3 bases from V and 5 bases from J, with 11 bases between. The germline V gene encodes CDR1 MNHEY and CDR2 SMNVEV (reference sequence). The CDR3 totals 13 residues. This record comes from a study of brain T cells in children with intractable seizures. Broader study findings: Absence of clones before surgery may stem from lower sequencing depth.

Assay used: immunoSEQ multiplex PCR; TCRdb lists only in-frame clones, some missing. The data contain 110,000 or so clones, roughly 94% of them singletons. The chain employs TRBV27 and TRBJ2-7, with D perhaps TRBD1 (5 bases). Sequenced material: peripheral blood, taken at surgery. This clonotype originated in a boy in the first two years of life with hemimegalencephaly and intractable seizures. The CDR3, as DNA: TGTGCCAGCAGTTTTCCCAGGGCCCACGAGCAGTACTTC. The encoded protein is CASSFPRAHEQYF.